This TCR beta chain derives from a study of blood T cell repertoires in COVID-19. V was cut by 3 bases and J by 8 bases, with 16 bases left in between. The germline CDR1 and CDR2 sequences are MGHDK and SYGVNS. The CDR3 contains 14 residues. Those enrolled in Seattle joined during active infection and were followed longitudinally afterward. Original data processing: Reference gene primer amplification gave estimated nucleated cell counts. The protocol was immunoSEQ multiplex PCR, while the TCRdb copy is restricted to in-frame clones and leaves out a portion. The V and J calls and clone size are taken from that table; D and trimming were inferred from the DNA. Among 120,000 or so clones listed, roughly four fifths were seen once.

The sequenced sample was peripheral blood. The sequence derives from a man aged 25 to 40 with COVID-19, enrolled during active disease. V is TRBV25-1 and J is TRBJ1-2; D may be TRBD1 (6 bases). The CDR3 bases are TGTGCCAGCAGTGATTCAAAGGGGGTTGGGGGCTACACCTTC. Amino acids: CASSDSKGVGGYTF.